Each of the 24 T cell receptor beta chains below was sequenced from the same sample in a study of a mutant IDH1 vaccine in newly diagnosed glioma. Time point defined: week 35, safety follow-up. Each dose delivered 300 ug of mutant IDH1 20-mer peptide subcutaneously with imiquimod. These TCRs' antigens remain unknown. Repertoires were generated with immunoSEQ multiplex PCR, while TCRdb's copy carries only in-frame clones and drops some. Among roughly 25,000 clones listed, roughly 83% were seen once. The sequenced sample was PBMCs, obtained from a glioma patient whose treatment included an IDH1 peptide vaccine. All receptors derive from a man aged 30 to 45 with glioma.

The chain joins TRBV4-1 to TRBJ2-3, with TRBD2 matching over 7 bases. This CDR3 is built from 16 residues. From germline, CDR1 is MGHRA and CDR2 YSYEKL. The V segment lost 3 bases and the J segment 2 bases; nucleotides outside the gene matches: 8. CDR3 DNA sequence: TGCGCCAGCAGCCACCCTCAAGCGGGACTCACAGATACGCAGTATTTT. This translates into CASSHPQAGLTDTQYF.

The gene calls are TRBV15 and TRBJ2-2; 8 bases are a match to TRBD2. The CDR3 length is 16 residues. The germline V gene encodes CDR1 LNHNV and CDR2 YYDKDF (reference sequence). Unmatched junction bases numbered 6, after V lost 4 bases and J lost 2 bases. CDR3 coding DNA: TGTGCCACCAGCAAAACCACTAGCGGAAACACCGGGGAGCTGTTTTTT. This sequence encodes CATSKTTSGNTGELFF.

The genes are TRBV5-8 and TRBJ1-5; D is ambiguous. The V gene's germline CDR1 is SGHTS and CDR2 YDEGEE. The CDR3 sequence is 13 residues long. Trimming left V 0 bases short and J 6 bases short, with 7 bases between. CDR3 DNA: TGTGCCAGCAGCTTGGTCGGGAGTCAGCCCCAGCATTTT. Translated: CASSLVGSQPQHF.

The genes are TRBV6-6 and TRBJ2-5, with 7 bases identical to TRBD1. Germline V CDR1 and CDR2: MNHNY, SVGAGI (reference sequence). CDR3 length: 16 residues. The trim removed 0 bases at V and 4 bases at J, leaving 8 bases unmatched. In nucleotides, the CDR3 is TGTGCCAGCAGTTACTCGAAACAGGGGTCTGGAGAGACCCAGTACTTC. Translated, it gives CASSYSKQGSGETQYF.

The genes are TRBV4-1 and TRBJ1-3; 11 bases fit TRBD1. CDR1 is MGHRA and CDR2 is YSYEKL in the germline V gene. The CDR3 sequence is 16 residues long. The V and J ends lost 4 bases and 0 bases, in that order; junction bases with no gene match: 2. CDR3 coding DNA: TGCGCCAGCAGCCGGACAGGGGGCGGCTCTGGAAACACCATATATTTT. Its translation: CASSRTGGGSGNTIYF.

J is TRBJ2-7 and V is TRBV29-1, with TRBD2 matching over 11 bases. CDR1 and CDR2 (germline): SQVTM, ANQGSEA. The V segment lost 4 bases and the J segment 3 bases; nucleotides outside the gene matches: 14. CDR3 size: 17 residues. CDR3 in DNA: TGCAGCGTTGGGTGGCCCCCACTAGCGGGAGACTACTACGAGCAGTACTTC. This codes for CSVGWPPLAGDYYEQYF.

The V and J genes are TRBV6-1 and TRBJ2-6, with D tentatively TRBD1 (6 bases). The V and J ends lost 2 bases and 6 bases respectively, with 17 bases between them. CDR1 and CDR2 from the germline V gene are MNHNS and SASEGT. The CDR3 is made up of 17 amino acids. The CDR3 loop reads CASSEHYSGAAANVLTF. The CDR3 DNA sequence: TGTGCCAGCAGTGAACATTATTCAGGGGCGGCGGCCAACGTCCTGACTTTC.

The V gene is TRBV19, the J gene TRBJ2-7; 8 nucleotides line up with TRBD2. J lost 6 bases, V lost 3 bases, and 4 bases had no gene match. Germline V lookup: CDR1 LNHDA, CDR2 SQIVND (reference sequence). The CDR3 has 13 residues. CDR3 coding DNA: TGTGCCAGTAGTATTGGACTAGCTTCCGAGCAGTACTTC. Amino acids: CASSIGLASEQYF.

The chain is built from TRBV5-1 and TRBJ1-1, with a possible D match to TRBD1 (6 bases). The CDR3 runs 16 residues. Germline assignment: CDR1 SGHRS and CDR2 YFSETQ. Trimming cost V 5 bases and J 4 bases, with 21 bases left between them. The CDR3 reads CASSTSKGGLGTEAFF. As DNA, the CDR3 is TGCGCCAGCAGTACATCAAAGGGGGGATTGGGCACTGAAGCTTTCTTT.

The CDR3 loop reads CASSPGGQGAREKLFF. The CDR3 nucleotides read TGCGCCAGCAGCCCAGGAGGGCAGGGGGCCAGGGAAAAACTGTTTTTT. The V call is TRBV5-1, the J call TRBJ1-4; 8 bases map to TRBD1. Germline CDR1 reads SGHRS; CDR2 reads YFSETQ. The CDR3 extends over 16 amino acids. V trimming: 4 bases; J trimming: 8 bases; junction bases outside the gene matches: 13.

The chain employs TRBV5-1 and TRBJ2-1, with D tentatively TRBD2 (5 bases). Germline CDR1 is SGHRS and CDR2 is YFSETQ. The CDR3 runs 15 residues. V was shortened by 1 base and J by 1 base, with 9 bases between the two germline ends. CDR3 residues: CASSLIPGSYNEQFF. The CDR3 region has the DNA TGCGCCAGCAGCTTGATACCGGGGTCCTACAATGAGCAGTTCTTC.

V is TRBV6-4 and J is TRBJ2-2; D may correspond to TRBD1 or TRBD2 (6 bases each). CDR1 is MRHNA, CDR2 SNTAGT, per germline. CDR3 length: 17 amino acids. Between the trimmed V and J ends, which lost 0 bases and 3 bases, there was a span of 14 bases. For the CDR3, the DNA is TGTGCCAGCAGTGACTCGAAGGGGGGCCTCGACACCGGGGAGCTGTTTTTT. Translating gives CASSDSKGGLDTGELFF.

CDR3 amino acids: CASSEGLASNEQFF. The CDR3 nucleotides are TGTGCCAGCAGCGAGGGACTAGCGTCCAATGAGCAGTTCTTC. V gene TRBV9 combines with J gene TRBJ2-1; 10 nucleotides line up with TRBD2. The CDR3 covers 14 residues. Germline CDR1 SGDLS, CDR2 YYNGEE. The ends lost 3 bases at V and 6 bases at J; junction bases unmatched: 3.

This chain uses TRBV19 with TRBJ2-3; D is perhaps TRBD1 (6 bases). The CDR3 has 15 residues. Germline values: CDR1 LNHDA, CDR2 SQIVND (reference sequence). V was cut by 3 bases and J by 2 bases, with 12 bases left in between. CDR3 bases: TGTGCCAGTAGTATTGAGGACAGCCACACAGATACGCAGTATTTT. This translates into CASSIEDSHTDTQYF.

This chain uses TRBV5-4 with TRBJ2-1; the match to TRBD1 covers 9 bases. CDR1 and CDR2 (germline): SGHNT, YYREEE (reference sequence). The CDR3 totals 15 residues. The V and J ends lost 3 bases and 4 bases, in that order; junction bases with no gene match: 5. CDR3 sequence reads: CASSYRDRVYNEQFF. For the CDR3, the DNA is TGTGCCAGCAGCTACCGGGACAGGGTTTACAATGAGCAGTTCTTC.

The rearrangement links TRBV7-2 to TRBJ2-1; the D gene is possibly TRBD2 (5 bases). Trimming left V 4 bases short and J 10 bases short, with 20 bases between. CDR1 SGHTA and CDR2 FQGNSA come from the germline V gene. The CDR3 runs to 15 residues. This CDR3 is CASSSAGVLFLEQFF. In nucleotides, the CDR3 is TGTGCCAGCAGCTCGGCCGGGGTCCTCTTTCTGGAGCAGTTCTTC. Looking up the rest from reference TRBV7-2 and TRBJ2-1 gives the full variable domain: GAGVSQSPSNKVTEKGKDVELRCDPISGHTALYWYRQSLGQGLEFLIYFQGNSAPDKSGLPSDRFSAERTGGSVSTLTIQRTQQEDSAVYLCASSSAGVLFLEQFFGPGTRLTVL.

The rearrangement uses TRBV5-5 and TRBJ2-2, with a possible D match to TRBD1 (6 bases). The length of the CDR3 is 17 residues. Between the trimmed V and J ends, which lost 1 base and 1 base, there was a span of 14 bases. Germline CDR1 is SGHKS and CDR2 is YYEKEE (reference sequence). CDR3 DNA: TGTGCCAGCAGCTTGAGATGGATACAGGGGAACACCGGGGAGCTGTTTTTT. Residues: CASSLRWIQGNTGELFF.

This rearrangement joins TRBV5-6 to TRBJ2-7; D gene uncertain. Germline CDR1 is SGHDT and CDR2 is YYEEEE. The ends were cut back, 1 base at V and 0 bases at J, with 8 bases in the middle. The CDR3 sequence is 14 residues long. The CDR3 DNA is TGTGCCAGCAGCTTGAACGGGCGCTCCTACGAGCAGTACTTC. This gives the protein CASSLNGRSYEQYF.

The rearrangement joins TRBV4-1 to TRBJ2-1, with 9 bases aligning to TRBD2. Germline V CDR1 and CDR2: MGHRA, YSYEKL. The CDR3 covers 16 residues. V dropped 0 bases and J dropped 8; count of bases not matched to a gene: 8. The CDR3 here is CASSQEAGGRADEQFF. The CDR3 nucleotides read TGCGCCAGCAGCCAAGAGGCGGGGGGGCGAGCTGATGAGCAGTTCTTC.

The chain is built from TRBV11-2 and TRBJ2-2, with 9 bases aligning to TRBD2. Germline values: CDR1 SGHAT, CDR2 FQNNGV. This CDR3 has 15 amino acids. After removal of 5 bases from V and 5 bases from J, the junction contained 6 bases not matched to a gene. DNA for the CDR3: TGTGCCAGCAGCCCCCTGCGGGGGGGGACCGGGGAGCTGTTTTTT. This gives the protein CASSPLRGGTGELFF.

The chain employs TRBV30 and TRBJ1-3; no reliable D call. The CDR3 is 15 amino acids. V was shortened by 3 bases and J by 0 bases, with 12 bases between the two germline ends. Germline V gene sequence: CDR1 GTSNPN, CDR2 SVGIG (reference sequence). The CDR3 coding sequence is TGTGCCTGGAGAGGTCCTGGGAGCTCTGGAAACACCATATATTTT. As protein: CAWRGPGSSGNTIYF.

The rearrangement joins TRBV5-1 to TRBJ2-2; 7 positions agree with TRBD1. The CDR3 contains 15 residues. From germline, CDR1 is SGHRS and CDR2 YFSETQ. V trimming: 3 bases; J trimming: 4 bases; junction bases outside the gene matches: 6. The CDR3 loop is CASSSTGDITGELFF. CDR3 DNA: TGCGCCAGCAGCTCCACAGGGGATATCACCGGGGAGCTGTTTTTT.

The chain has TRBV10-3 and TRBJ2-7; 10 bases align to TRBD1. J lost 5 bases, V lost 10 bases, and 5 bases had no gene match. The germline V gene has CDR1 ENHRY and CDR2 SYGVKD. The CDR3 consists of 12 residues. CDR3 residues: CATSGQGHEQYF. The CDR3 coding sequence is TGTGCCACTTCGGGACAGGGGCACGAGCAGTACTTC.

The rearrangement uses TRBV2 and TRBJ2-6; D call uncertain. CDR3 length: 16 residues. Trimming cost V 4 bases and J 0 bases, with 10 bases left between them. Germline V gene data show CDR1 as SNHLY and CDR2 as FYNNEI. The DNA of the CDR3 is TGTGCCAGCAGTGGCTCCCTGAACTCTGGGGCCAACGTCCTGACTTTC. Encoded protein: CASSGSLNSGANVLTF.